This TCR beta chain was captured by sequencing in a study of T cell repertoires in cytomegalovirus infection. Across the whole study: Shared public TCR beta signatures pointed to both CMV infection and a matching HLA type. The study, taken as a whole, reports: The cumulative frequency of public TCR beta families identified carriers of CMV plus the relevant HLA. Dominant in the ex vivo response were TCR beta clonotypes restricted by HLA-C and specific for CMV.

TCRdb called the reads again in MiXCR, with one record for every CDR3 protein. The sample has around 530,000 distinct CDR3 sequences; approximately 26% are singletons. With respect to this clonotype: The antigen is undetermined.

Trimming removed 5 bases from V and 10 bases from J; junction bases left unmatched: 8. The CDR3 covers 14 residues. Germline V gene lookup returns CDR1 SGHNT and CDR2 YYREEE (reference sequence). The TCR sequence derives from a human donor in good health (CMV status not recorded). Some clones in this sample may be carry-over from other donors' samples. Sequencing used PBMCs. J is TRBJ2-1 and V is TRBV5-4, with 11 bases aligning to TRBD2. The CDR3 loop reads CASRGLAGGSEQFF. The CDR3, as DNA: TGTGCCAGCAGGGGTCTAGCGGGAGGTAGCGAGCAGTTCTTC.